The next 9 T cell receptor beta chains were all read from a single sample in a study of blood T cell repertoires in COVID-19. The data were produced by immunoSEQ multiplex PCR, yet TCRdb's version contains in-frame clones alone and is incomplete. The top ten hold approximately 9% of the sample, which has approximately 250,000 clones, approximately 87% seen once. Specimen: peripheral blood. The receptor source for this set is a human donor in a cohort sampled during active COVID-19.

The CDR3 DNA is TGTGCCAGCAGTTACCCCGGGACTAGCGGGGGCCCGGGTAGGAATGAGCAGTTCTTC. As protein: CASSYPGTSGGPGRNEQFF. The chain carries TRBV6-2 or TRBV6-3 and TRBJ2-1; 14 nucleotides align to TRBD2. This CDR3 contains 19 residues. V dropped 2 bases and J dropped 7; count of bases not matched to a gene: 13. Germline CDR1 reads MNHEY; CDR2 reads SVGEGT.

The chain combines TRBV28 with TRBJ2-1; tentatively, D is TRBD2 (7 bases). In germline, CDR1 is MDHEN, CDR2 SYDVKM. The CDR3 length is 19 residues. The V and J ends lost 4 bases and 5 bases respectively, with 27 bases between them. CDR3 residues: CASSSFRGGLTGDHNEQFF. The CDR3 bases are TGTGCCAGCAGTTCGTTTAGGGGGGGGTTGACAGGTGACCACAATGAGCAGTTCTTC.

This chain connects TRBV6-7 to TRBJ1-1, with no clear D. TRBV6-7 is noted as an ORF with a role that remains uncertain. The germline V and J ends were trimmed by 5 bases and 1 base, with 20 bases remaining between them. The CDR3 contains 17 residues. CDR3 bases: TGTGCCAGCAGTAACGGAGGACCCAGCGAGGGGAACACTGAAGCTTTCTTT. Amino acid sequence: CASSNGGPSEGNTEAFF.

The chain carries TRBV27 and TRBJ2-7, with 11 bases identical to TRBD2. This CDR3 is 15 amino acids long. CDR1 is MNHEY and CDR2 is SMNVEV in the germline V gene (reference sequence). V lost 4 bases and J lost 3; bases outside the gene matches: 5. The CDR3 nucleotides are TGTGCCAGCAGTTCCCGACTAGCGGGGTACTACGAGCAGTACTTC. Translated: CASSSRLAGYYEQYF.

The chain combines TRBV6-5 with TRBJ1-5; D remains unclear. Per the germline V gene, CDR1 is MNHEY and CDR2 is SVGAGI. The CDR3 totals 13 residues. V dropped 5 bases and J dropped 6 bases, with 11 bases sitting between them. CDR3 DNA: TGTGCCAGCAGTCTCTCCCTTAGTCAGCCCCAGCATTTT. Translation gives CASSLSLSQPQHF.

V and J are TRBV7-9 and TRBJ2-3, with D perhaps matching TRBD1 (6 bases). Trimming cost V 5 bases and J 0 bases, with 12 bases left between them. This CDR3 contains 15 residues. Per germline, CDR1 SEHNR and CDR2 FQNEAQ (reference sequence). Written as DNA, the CDR3 is TGTGCCAGCAGCCCTAGGGGGAAGAGCACAGATACGCAGTATTTT. It is translated as CASSPRGKSTDTQYF.

The chain recombines TRBV5-1 with TRBJ2-3; 7 bases match TRBD2. The CDR3 is made up of 15 amino acids. The germline V gene encodes CDR1 SGHRS and CDR2 YFSETQ. The V gene end was trimmed by 6 bases and the J gene end by 5 bases; junction bases not matched to a gene: 12. In DNA form, the CDR3 reads TGCGCCAGCACTTCAGAGGGAGGGCCGGGAGATACGCAGTATTTT. Protein: CASTSEGGPGDTQYF.

The chain is built from TRBV5-8 and TRBJ2-3, with 9 bases that match TRBD1. CDR1 is SGHTS, CDR2 YDEGEE, per germline. The CDR3 is 15 residues long. Trimming took 7 bases from V and 4 from J; bases not matched to a gene: 10. Here the CDR3 reads CASRPWDRVPDTQYF. The CDR3 nucleotides read TGTGCCAGCCGACCATGGGACAGGGTCCCAGATACGCAGTATTTT.

This chain connects TRBV28 to TRBJ1-2; maybe TRBD1 (5 bases). The germline V gene has CDR1 MDHEN and CDR2 SYDVKM. The CDR3 is 13 amino acids. Trimming left V 6 bases short and J 5 bases short, with 13 bases between. CDR3 loop: CASSSDSNYGYTF. DNA of the CDR3: TGTGCCAGCAGCAGCGACAGCAATTATGGCTACACCTTC.